This passage covers 17 T cell receptor beta chains from one sample sequenced in a study of T-cell reconstitution after alpha-beta-depleted transplantation in children. Molecular barcoding with unique molecular identifiers was used for the TCRbeta library. TCRdb fed the PCR reads into MiXCR, producing one record per CDR3 protein. This sample yields approximately 590,000 distinct CDR3 sequences, of which roughly 10% are seen a single time; roughly 4% belongs to the top ten. The source material was PBMCs from the stem cell graft donor, sampled from the stem cell graft. The receptor source for this set is a human donor who donated a stem cell graft to a child with acute myeloid leukemia.

The V and J genes are TRBV12-3 or TRBV12-4 and TRBJ2-3; no clear D gene. CDR3 length equals 13 residues. The V end was cut by 1 base, the J end by 5 bases, with 7 bases between. The CDR3 loop reads CASSLDAGDTQYF. The CDR3 nucleotides read TGTGCCAGCAGTTTAGATGCAGGAGATACGCAGTATTTT.

The chain joins TRBV28 to TRBJ1-5; 8 positions match TRBD1. Germline V gives CDR1 MDHEN, CDR2 SYDVKM. CDR3 length: 18 amino acids. J gave up 0 bases and V 7 bases, and 14 bases lay outside the gene matches. DNA for the CDR3: TGTGCCAGCATTCCCCCGGGACAGGCTATTCGTAGCAATCAGCCCCAGCATTTT. The encoded protein is CASIPPGQAIRSNQPQHF.

This clonotype has more than one count but fewer than ten. This sequence joins TRBV7-2 and TRBJ2-5; D perhaps matches TRBD2 (6 bases). Germline lookup yields CDR1 SGHTA and CDR2 FQGNSA. There are 17 residues in the CDR3. Trimming removed 1 base at V and 5 bases at J, with 20 bases between. The DNA of the CDR3 is TGTGCCAGCAGCTTAGGCATGGGCGGGGTCCCTGGGGAGACCCAGTACTTC. Protein product: CASSLGMGGVPGETQYF.

This clonotype turned up a few times. The rearrangement links TRBV10-3 to TRBJ2-3; the match to TRBD2 covers 13 bases. Trimming cost V 4 bases and J 0 bases; bases outside gene matches: 7. The CDR3 is 18 amino acids. Germline CDR1 and CDR2: ENHRY and SYGVKD. The CDR3 protein is CAISGGLAGAASTDTQYF. CDR3 coding DNA: TGTGCCATCAGTGGCGGACTAGCGGGGGCGGCTAGCACAGATACGCAGTATTTT.

At least ten counts were recorded for this clonotype. The rearrangement uses TRBV29-1 and TRBJ2-1, with a possible D match to TRBD1 (6 bases). CDR3 length: 13 amino acids. V lost 5 bases to trimming and J lost 2 bases, with 10 bases between them. The germline V gene encodes CDR1 SQVTM and CDR2 ANQGSEA. CDR3 protein: CSVSTGPYNEQFF. The DNA of the CDR3 is TGCAGCGTTTCCACAGGGCCCTACAATGAGCAGTTCTTC.

This clonotype occurred a few times. The V call is TRBV12-3 or TRBV12-4, the J call TRBJ1-2; 7 bases align to TRBD1. V was clipped by 11 bases and J by 4 bases; unmatched bases: 16. The CDR3 totals 15 residues. In nucleotides, the CDR3 is TGTGCCCTATTATCGACAGGGCTTCCTAGCTATGGCTACACCTTC. This gives the protein CALLSTGLPSYGYTF.

This clonotype was recorded at least ten times. V gene TRBV29-1 combines with J gene TRBJ2-1; D unclear. Trimming took 2 bases from V and 8 from J, leaving 7 bases between them. The CDR3 sequence is 11 residues long. From germline, CDR1 is SQVTM and CDR2 ANQGSEA. Here the CDR3 reads CSVEFRDEQFF. The CDR3 DNA is TGCAGCGTTGAATTTAGGGATGAGCAGTTCTTC.

The V call is TRBV7-9, the J call TRBJ2-1; D is tentatively TRBD1 or TRBD2 (5 bases each). This CDR3 contains 14 residues. V was trimmed by 5 bases and J by 7 bases, leaving 15 bases between them. Per germline, CDR1 SEHNR and CDR2 FQNEAQ (reference sequence). The CDR3 loop is CASSPSGAQNEQFF. The DNA for the CDR3 is TGTGCCAGCAGCCCTTCCGGGGCTCAAAATGAGCAGTTCTTC.

V is TRBV7-3 and J is TRBJ1-2, with D possibly matching TRBD1 (6 bases). The CDR3 runs to 15 residues. Germline values: CDR1 SGHTA, CDR2 FQGTGA. The V and J ends lost 5 bases and 2 bases respectively, with 15 bases between them. CDR3 nucleotide sequence: TGTGCCAGCAGCGCGGCCGGGGGCACAAACTATGGCTACACCTTC. This gives the protein CASSAAGGTNYGYTF.

This sequence joins TRBV12-3 or TRBV12-4 and TRBJ1-6; tentatively, D is TRBD1 (5 bases). This CDR3 spans 17 amino acids. V lost 2 bases, J lost 1 base, and 12 bases lay in between. Here the CDR3 reads CASSLRRGRSYNSPLHF. The CDR3 DNA reads as TGTGCCAGCAGTTTAAGGAGGGGAAGGTCCTATAATTCACCCCTCCACTTT.

The J gene is TRBJ2-1, the V gene TRBV20-1, with 12 bases matching TRBD2. V lost 6 bases and J lost 7; bases outside the gene matches: 10. The germline gives CDR1 DFQATT, CDR2 SNEGSKA (reference sequence). The CDR3 runs to 15 residues. CDR3 residues: CSANRLAGVWNEQFF. The CDR3 DNA reads TGCAGTGCCAATAGACTAGCGGGAGTTTGGAATGAGCAGTTCTTC.

This clonotype was seen repeatedly, ten times or more. The chain is built from TRBV28 and TRBJ2-1; 7 nucleotides match TRBD2. CDR1 and CDR2 from the germline V gene are MDHEN and SYDVKM. This CDR3 spans 12 amino acids. Trimming at V came to 6 bases and at J to 8 bases, leaving 4 bases not matched to a gene. The CDR3 region is CASSRTRDEQFF. As DNA, the CDR3 is TGTGCCAGCAGCCGGACTAGAGATGAGCAGTTCTTC. Together with reference TRBV28 and TRBJ2-1, the CDR3 gives the full variable domain: DVKVTQSSRYLVKRTGEKVFLECVQDMDHENMFWYRQDPGLGLRLIYFSYDVKMKEKGDIPEGYSVSREKKERFSLILESASTNQTSMYLCASSRTRDEQFFGPGTRLTVL.

Here the CDR3 reads CASSQGQGGAGNTIYF. The CDR3 nucleotides read TGTGCCAGCAGCCAGGGACAGGGAGGAGCTGGAAACACCATATATTTT. The chain is built from TRBV4-2 and TRBJ1-3; 9 nucleotides agree with TRBD1. The CDR3 runs 16 residues. Germline-derived CDR1 and CDR2 are LGHNA and YNFKEQ. The V segment lost 3 bases and the J segment 2 bases; nucleotides outside the gene matches: 5.

Note on this clonotype: An end of the junction does not agree with germline; a read error may underlie this. The chain recombines TRBV7-4 with TRBJ2-4, with a weak D call TRBD1 (6 bases). Germline CDR1 reads SGHVT; CDR2 reads SQSDAQ. The CDR3 is made up of 16 amino acids. DNA for the CDR3: TGTGCCAGCAGCCCCAGAGGGCAGGGGCGAGAAAACATTCAGTGCTTC. This encodes CASSPRGQGRENIQCF.

The CDR3 nucleotides read TGTGCCAGCAGCCTTTTGCTCCCCAACGAGCAGTACTTC. Translation: CASSLLLPNEQYF. V is TRBV7-9 and J is TRBJ2-7; D remains unclear. Trimming cost V 5 bases and J 5 bases, with 13 bases left between them. The CDR3 totals 13 residues. Germline V gene data show CDR1 as SEHNR and CDR2 as FQNEAQ (reference sequence).

The rearrangement uses TRBV20-1 and TRBJ2-5; 11 positions agree with TRBD2. CDR3 length: 14 amino acids. Losses at the gene ends were 6 bases for V and 7 bases for J; bases not matched to a gene: 10. Germline CDR1 DFQATT, CDR2 SNEGSKA (reference sequence). The CDR3 nucleotides are TGCAGTGCAACGCTAGCGGGAGGCCCGGCGACCCAGTACTTC. Encoded protein: CSATLAGGPATQYF.

This clonotype was detected ten times or more. The chain employs TRBV4-3 and TRBJ2-5, with D hard to call. The CDR3 spans 16 residues. V was pared by 0 bases and J by 5 bases, with 16 bases between. Germline V gene lookup returns CDR1 LGHNA and CDR2 YSLEER. CDR3 residues: CASSQDGPNSRETQYF. The CDR3 DNA reads as TGCGCCAGCAGCCAAGACGGCCCGAATTCCCGGGAGACCCAGTACTTC.